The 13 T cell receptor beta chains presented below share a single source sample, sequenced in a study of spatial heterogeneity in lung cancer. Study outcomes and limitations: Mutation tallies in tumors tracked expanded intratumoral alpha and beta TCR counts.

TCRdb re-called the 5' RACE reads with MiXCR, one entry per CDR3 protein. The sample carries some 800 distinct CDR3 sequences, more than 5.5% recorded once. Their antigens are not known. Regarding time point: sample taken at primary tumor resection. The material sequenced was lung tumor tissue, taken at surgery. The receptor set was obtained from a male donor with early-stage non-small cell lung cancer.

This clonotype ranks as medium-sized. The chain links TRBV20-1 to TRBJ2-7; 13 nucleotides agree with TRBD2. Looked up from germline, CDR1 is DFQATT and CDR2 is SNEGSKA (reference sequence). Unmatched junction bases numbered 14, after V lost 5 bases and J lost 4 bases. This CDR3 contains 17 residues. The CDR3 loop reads CSAWGQGGTSGVYEQYF. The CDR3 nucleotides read TGCAGTGCTTGGGGACAAGGAGGGACTAGCGGGGTTTACGAGCAGTACTTC.

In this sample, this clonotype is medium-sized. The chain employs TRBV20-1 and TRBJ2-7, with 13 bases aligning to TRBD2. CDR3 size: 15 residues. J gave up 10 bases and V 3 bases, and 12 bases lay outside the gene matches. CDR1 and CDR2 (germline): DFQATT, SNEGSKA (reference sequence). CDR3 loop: CSASQTSGGTRLQYF. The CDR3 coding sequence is TGCAGTGCTAGCCAGACTAGCGGGGGGACAAGACTACAGTACTTC.

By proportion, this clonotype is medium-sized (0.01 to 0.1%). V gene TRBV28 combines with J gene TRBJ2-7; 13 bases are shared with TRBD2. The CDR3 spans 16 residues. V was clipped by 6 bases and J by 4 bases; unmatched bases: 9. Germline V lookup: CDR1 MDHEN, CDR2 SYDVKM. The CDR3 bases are TGTGCCAGCAGCTCCGGACTAGCGGGGGCCCCGTACGAGCAGTACTTC. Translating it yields CASSSGLAGAPYEQYF. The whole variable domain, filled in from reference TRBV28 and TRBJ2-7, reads DVKVTQSSRYLVKRTGEKVFLECVQDMDHENMFWYRQDPGLGLRLIYFSYDVKMKEKGDIPEGYSVSREKKERFSLILESASTNQTSMYLCASSSGLAGAPYEQYFGPGTRLTVT.

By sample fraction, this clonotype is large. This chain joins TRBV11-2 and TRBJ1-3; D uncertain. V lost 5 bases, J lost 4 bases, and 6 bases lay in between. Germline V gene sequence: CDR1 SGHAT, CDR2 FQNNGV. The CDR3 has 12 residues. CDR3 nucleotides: TGTGCCAGCAGCCCGCGGGGAAACACCATATATTTT. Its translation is CASSPRGNTIYF.

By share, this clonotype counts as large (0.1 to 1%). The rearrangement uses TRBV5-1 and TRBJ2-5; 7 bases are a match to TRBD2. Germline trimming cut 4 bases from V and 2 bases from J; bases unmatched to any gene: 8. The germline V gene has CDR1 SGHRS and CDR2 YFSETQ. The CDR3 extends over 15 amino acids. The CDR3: CASSLSRGKQETQYF. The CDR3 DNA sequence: TGCGCCAGCAGCCTCTCGCGGGGGAAACAAGAGACCCAGTACTTC.

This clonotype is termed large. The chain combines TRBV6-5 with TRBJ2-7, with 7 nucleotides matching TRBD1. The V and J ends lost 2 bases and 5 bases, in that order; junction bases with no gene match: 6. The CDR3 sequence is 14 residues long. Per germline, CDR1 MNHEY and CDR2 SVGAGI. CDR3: CASSYLDRLDEQYF. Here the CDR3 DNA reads TGTGCCAGCAGTTACCTGGACAGGCTTGACGAGCAGTACTTC.

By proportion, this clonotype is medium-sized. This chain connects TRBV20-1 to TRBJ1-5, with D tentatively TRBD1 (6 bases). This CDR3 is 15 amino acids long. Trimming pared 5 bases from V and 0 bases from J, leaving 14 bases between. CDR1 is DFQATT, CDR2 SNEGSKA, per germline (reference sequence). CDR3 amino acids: CSAPDRFHSNQPQHF. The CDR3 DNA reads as TGCAGTGCTCCCGACAGGTTCCATAGCAATCAGCCCCAGCATTTT.

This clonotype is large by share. CDR3 in amino acids: CSARALAGSRYEQYF. CDR3 bases: TGCAGTGCTAGAGCGTTAGCGGGGTCTAGGTACGAGCAGTACTTC. V gene TRBV20-1 combines with J gene TRBJ2-7; TRBD2 aligns across 8 bases. V dropped 1 base and J dropped 4; count of bases not matched to a gene: 9. The CDR3 has 15 amino acids. From germline, CDR1 is DFQATT and CDR2 SNEGSKA (reference sequence).

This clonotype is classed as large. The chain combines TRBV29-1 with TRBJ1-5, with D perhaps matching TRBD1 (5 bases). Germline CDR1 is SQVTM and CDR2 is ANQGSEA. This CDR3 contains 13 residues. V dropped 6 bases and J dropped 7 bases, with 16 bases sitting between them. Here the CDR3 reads CSVRGTALQPQHF. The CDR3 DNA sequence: TGCAGCGTCAGAGGGACGGCCCTACAGCCCCAGCATTTT.

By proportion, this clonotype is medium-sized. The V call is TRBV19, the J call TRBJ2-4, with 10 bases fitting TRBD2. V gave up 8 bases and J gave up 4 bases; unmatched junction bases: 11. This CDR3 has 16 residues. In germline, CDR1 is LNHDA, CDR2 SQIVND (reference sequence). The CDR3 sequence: CASDDPKRGGKNIQYF. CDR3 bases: TGTGCCAGTGATGATCCGAAGCGGGGGGGAAAAAACATTCAGTACTTC. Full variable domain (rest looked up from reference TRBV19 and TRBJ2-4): DGGITQSPKYLFRKEGQNVTLSCEQNLNHDAMYWYRQDPGQGLRLIYYSQIVNDFQKGDIAEGYSVSREKKESFPLTVTSAQKNPTAFYLCASDDPKRGGKNIQYFGAGTRLSVL.

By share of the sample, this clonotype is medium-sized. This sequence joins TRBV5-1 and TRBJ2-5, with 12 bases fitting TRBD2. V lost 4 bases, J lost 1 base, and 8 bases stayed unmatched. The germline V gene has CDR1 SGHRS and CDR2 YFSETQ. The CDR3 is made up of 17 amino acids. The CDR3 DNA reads TGCGCCAGCAGCGCCGGGACTAGCGGGTGGTTCCAAGAGACCCAGTACTTC. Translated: CASSAGTSGWFQETQYF.

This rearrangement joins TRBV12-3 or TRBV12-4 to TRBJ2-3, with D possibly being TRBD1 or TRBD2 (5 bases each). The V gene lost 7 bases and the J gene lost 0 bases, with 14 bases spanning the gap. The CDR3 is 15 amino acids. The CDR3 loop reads CASTPSWGSTDTQYF. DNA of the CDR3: TGTGCCAGCACTCCCAGTTGGGGGAGCACAGATACGCAGTATTTT.

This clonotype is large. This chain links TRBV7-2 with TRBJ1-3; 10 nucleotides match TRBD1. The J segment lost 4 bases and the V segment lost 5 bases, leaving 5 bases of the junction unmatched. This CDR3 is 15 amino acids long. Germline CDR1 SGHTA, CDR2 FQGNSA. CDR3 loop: CASSRVTGGGNTIYF. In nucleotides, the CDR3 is TGTGCCAGCAGCCGTGTGACAGGGGGCGGAAACACCATATATTTT.